One and the same sample provided the 10 T cell receptor beta chains below, sequenced in a study of blood T cell repertoires in COVID-19. Measured with immunoSEQ multiplex PCR; TCRdb has only the in-frame clones, and not every one. Here the sample spans a few hundred thousand clones, 89% being singletons. Sequencing was done on a sample of peripheral blood. These receptors were taken from a woman in her 30s with COVID-19, enrolled during active disease.

This chain joins TRBV18 and TRBJ1-5; D might be TRBD1 (5 bases). Trimming left V 2 bases short and J 5 bases short, with 10 bases between. From germline, CDR1 is KGHSH and CDR2 LQKENI. This CDR3 comprises 14 residues. The CDR3 loop is CASSPVGLDQPQHF. The CDR3 DNA reads as TGTGCCAGCTCACCAGTGGGGCTGGATCAGCCCCAGCATTTT.

This rearrangement joins TRBV29-1 to TRBJ1-2, with a tentative D call TRBD1 (5 bases). The length of the CDR3 is 13 residues. Germline V gene sequence: CDR1 SQVTM, CDR2 ANQGSEA. Trimming removed 3 bases at V and 1 base at J, with 9 bases between. In DNA, the CDR3 is TGCAGCGTTGAGGGGGGTATTAACTATGGCTACACCTTC. Translating gives CSVEGGINYGYTF. The full variable domain, with the rest looked up from reference TRBV29-1 and TRBJ1-2, is SAVISQKPSRDICQRGTSLTIQCQVDSQVTMMFWYRQQPGQSLTLIATANQGSEATYESGFVIDKFPISRPNLTFSTLTVSNMSPEDSSIYLCSVEGGINYGYTFGSGTRLTVV.

This chain joins TRBV19 and TRBJ1-5; a weak D match, TRBD1 (6 bases). CDR3 size: 15 residues. CDR1 and CDR2 from the germline V gene are LNHDA and SQIVND (reference sequence). V was pared by 10 bases and J by 2 bases, with 18 bases between. The CDR3 reads CATLQGGSGNQPQHF. Here the CDR3 DNA reads TGTGCCACCCTACAGGGAGGGTCGGGCAATCAGCCCCAGCATTTT.

The genes are TRBV29-1 and TRBJ2-7; the D gene is possibly TRBD1 (6 bases). CDR1 and CDR2 from the germline V gene are SQVTM and ANQGSEA. CDR3 length: 14 residues. V lost 6 bases and J 2 bases, leaving 17 bases between the germline ends. Here the CDR3 DNA reads TGCAGCGTCTTGGCGCCGGGACACCCCTACGAGCAGTACTTC. It codes for CSVLAPGHPYEQYF.

Only one count was recorded for this clone. The V and J genes are TRBV18 and TRBJ1-5; D might be TRBD1 (6 bases). The length of the CDR3 is 16 residues. Trimming cost V 4 bases and J 6 bases, with 19 bases left between them. CDR1 is KGHSH, CDR2 LQKENI, per germline. The DNA of the CDR3 is TGTGCCAGCTCACTGGGGGACAATTCGGGATTTCAGCCCCAGCATTTT. Its protein product is CASSLGDNSGFQPQHF.

V is TRBV28 and J is TRBJ1-6; D not resolved. The germline CDR1 and CDR2 sequences are MDHEN and SYDVKM. The CDR3 contains 15 residues. Trimming left V 4 bases short and J 2 bases short, with 9 bases between. The CDR3 DNA sequence: TGTGCCAGCAGTTCTACCGGGACCTATAATTCACCCCTCCACTTT. The encoded protein is CASSSTGTYNSPLHF.

The rearrangement links TRBV5-1 to TRBJ1-2, with D possibly TRBD1 on 6 matching bases. The germline V and J ends were trimmed by 7 bases and 8 bases, with 21 bases remaining between them. Germline CDR1 reads SGHRS; CDR2 reads YFSETQ. The CDR3 has 14 amino acids. CDR3 protein: CASSRLGGAEGYTF. The CDR3 DNA sequence: TGCGCCAGCTCCCGCCTCGGGGGGGCGGAGGGCTACACCTTC.

The gene calls are TRBV6-2 or TRBV6-3 and TRBJ2-3, with 14 bases matching TRBD2. The CDR3 has 17 amino acids. Trimming at V came to 4 bases and at J to 1 base, leaving 4 bases not matched to a gene. Germline CDR1 reads MNHEY; CDR2 reads SVGEGT. CDR3 DNA sequence: TGTGCCAGCAGTTTGGGACTAGCGGGGGCGCGCACAGATACGCAGTATTTT. Protein sequence: CASSLGLAGARTDTQYF.

The chain joins TRBV3-1 (or the pseudogene TRBV3-2) to TRBJ1-2; TRBD1 matches at 8 bases. The V gene's germline CDR1 is LGHDT and CDR2 YNNKEL (reference sequence). Unmatched junction bases numbered 9, after V lost 0 bases and J lost 0 bases. CDR3 size: 18 residues. The CDR3 DNA sequence: TGTGCCAGCAGCCAAGAAGGACAGGGACAAAGGGCTAACTATGGCTACACCTTC. Translating gives CASSQEGQGQRANYGYTF.

J is TRBJ2-7 and V is TRBV6-9, with D maybe TRBD1 (5 bases). This CDR3 comprises 13 residues. Trimming removed 5 bases at V and 3 bases at J, with 11 bases between. Germline lookup yields CDR1 MNHGY and CDR2 SVAAGI. CDR3 amino acids: CASSPDIHYEQYF. In DNA, the CDR3 is TGTGCCAGCAGTCCGGACATTCACTACGAGCAGTACTTC.